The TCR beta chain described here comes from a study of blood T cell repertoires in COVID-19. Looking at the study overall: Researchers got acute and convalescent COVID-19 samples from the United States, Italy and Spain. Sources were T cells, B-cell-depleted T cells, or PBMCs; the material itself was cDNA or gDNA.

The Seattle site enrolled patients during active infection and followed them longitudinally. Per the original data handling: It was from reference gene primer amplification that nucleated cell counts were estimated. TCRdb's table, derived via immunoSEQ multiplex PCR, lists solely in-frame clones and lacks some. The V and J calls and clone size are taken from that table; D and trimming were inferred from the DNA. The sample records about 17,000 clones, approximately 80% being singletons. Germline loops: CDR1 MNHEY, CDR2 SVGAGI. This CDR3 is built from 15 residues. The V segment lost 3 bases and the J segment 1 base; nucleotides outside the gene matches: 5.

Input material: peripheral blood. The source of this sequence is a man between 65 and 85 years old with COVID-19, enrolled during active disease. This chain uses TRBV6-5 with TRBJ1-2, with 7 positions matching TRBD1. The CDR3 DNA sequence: TGTGCCAGCAGTTATAGGTCAGGGGGTAACTATGGCTACACCTTC. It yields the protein CASSYRSGGNYGYTF.